This TCR beta chain came from a study of regulatory T cells in long-lasting Graves disease. Researchers made TCR beta libraries by using iRepertoire HTBI primers and running Arm-PCR on CDR3 regions. Using its own MiXCR run on the multiplex PCR reads, TCRdb lists one record per CDR3 protein. The table records approximately 490,000 distinct CDR3 sequences, roughly 16% of them present only once. CDR1 is SNHLY and CDR2 is FYNNEI in the germline V gene. This CDR3 region has 15 residues. V dropped 11 bases and J dropped 3; count of bases not matched to a gene: 11. Indicated time point: newly diagnosed GD, antithyroid drugs for less than 3 months. RNA extracted from PBMCs served as the sequencing template. The same data also contributed to another study, on T cells in Graves' hyperthyroidism and ophthalmopathy. From that second work: Thyroid ultrasound, orbital computed tomography, clinical symptoms, and serum thyroxine and TRAb underpinned diagnoses. During a first-round RT-PCR of the TCR CDR3, the HTBI primer set was used.

Material: peripheral blood mononuclear cells (PBMCs), obtained at new diagnosis, from a patient treated with antithyroid drugs. The TCR originated in a man aged 35 to 55 with Graves disease. This chain connects TRBV2 to TRBJ1-4, with 8 bases fitting TRBD1. CDR3: CAGTQGVRANEKLFF. CDR3 nucleotides: TGTGCCGGCACACAGGGGGTTAGGGCTAATGAAAAACTGTTTTTT.